A selection of T cell receptor beta chains follows, all from one sample in a study of CD8+ T cells in alopecia areata. This table comes from immunoSEQ multiplex PCR, and its TCRdb copy is limited to in-frame clones, with some not included. The sample shows 150,000 to 200,000 clones, roughly 70% of them seen only once. The sample in question was CD4+ T cells sorted from blood, obtained at approximately week 50, from a patient treated with tofacitinib. The receptors stem from a human donor with alopecia areata. Each CDR3 is given with its conserved first and last residue. The D gene is left open where the match is weak. Clone size is not always given. Where it is, it says once, few, many or a class for expanded clones.

size	D	V	J	DNA	CDR3
NA	TRBD2	TRBV2	TRBJ2-7	TGTGCCAGCAGTGATCGGCTAGCGGTAGAGCAGTACTTC	CASSDRLAVEQYF
NA	TRBD2	TRBV2	TRBJ2-1	TGTGCCAGCAGTTGGACTAGCGGGGGAGGTGAGCAGTTCTTC	CASSWTSGGGEQFF
NA	NA	TRBV13	TRBJ1-6	TGTGCCAGCAGCTTACACCCCAACCCAGCCCAATCGGGTTCACCCCTCCACTTT	CASSLHPNPAQSGSPLHF
NA	NA	TRBV29-1	TRBJ1-1	TGCAGCGTTGGACTTTTAAAGAACACTGAAGCTTTCTTT	CSVGLLKNTEAFF
NA	NA	TRBV5-6	TRBJ2-6	TGTGCCAGCAGCTATCTGGCAGGGCCCAATGGGGCCAACGTCCTGACTTTC	CASSYLAGPNGANVLTF
NA	TRBD1	TRBV11-2	TRBJ2-1	TGTGCCAGCAGCTCAGGACAGGGGGCTATCAATGAGCAGTTCTTC	CASSSGQGAINEQFF
NA	TRBD2	TRBV19	TRBJ2-1	TGTGCCAGTAGTTTCTTAGCGGGGAGCTCCTACAATGAGCAGTTCTTC	CASSFLAGSSYNEQFF
NA	NA	TRBV5-6	TRBJ1-5	TGTGCCAGCAGCTTGAAACGGGCCAGCAATCAGCCCCAGCATTTT	CASSLKRASNQPQHF
NA	NA	TRBV9	TRBJ1-4	TGTGCCAGCAGCGCCGCCGGGCCGAACGAAAAACTGTTTTTT	CASSAAGPNEKLFF
once	NA	TRBV18	TRBJ2-7	TGTGCCAGCTCACCAGGGTCGTACGAGCAGTACTTC	CASSPGSYEQYF
once	NA	TRBV29-1	TRBJ1-2	TGCAGCGTTGACCCTGTAGGACCCGGGACACTGATCTATGGCTACACCTTC	CSVDPVGPGTLIYGYTF
few	NA	TRBV7-9	TRBJ1-2	TGTGCCAGCAGCTTAATGGGCCTATATGGCTACACCTTC	CASSLMGLYGYTF
NA	NA	TRBV2	TRBJ1-2	TGTGCCAGCAGTGAAGCACCCGTGGGGGGCTACACCTTC	CASSEAPVGGYTF
few	TRBD2	TRBV6-1	TRBJ2-1	TGTGCCAGCAGTGAAAGACTAGCGGGGGCGCACAATGAGCAGTTCTTC	CASSERLAGAHNEQFF
NA	NA	TRBV5-1	TRBJ2-3	TGTGCCAGCAGCTTTCAGGGTTGGAGCACAGATACGCAGTATTTT	CASSFQGWSTDTQYF
many	NA	TRBV18	TRBJ1-5	TGTGCCAGCTCAGGGGACGGCAATCAGCCCCAGCATTTT	CASSGDGNQPQHF
once	NA	TRBV29-1	TRBJ1-2	TGCAGCGTGACCGACCTTAACTATGGCTACACCTTC	CSVTDLNYGYTF
NA	TRBD1	TRBV29-1	TRBJ2-5	TGCAGCGTACAGGGGGCAATCCAAGAGACCCAGTACTTC	CSVQGAIQETQYF
once	NA	TRBV30	TRBJ1-6	TGTGCCTGGAGCCTAGGGGCAGTTTCACCCCTCCACTTT	CAWSLGAVSPLHF
NA	NA	TRBV2	TRBJ2-5	TGTGCCAGCAGTATCCGACAGGTGGCTGAGACCCAGTACTTC	CASSIRQVAETQYF
NA	NA	TRBV5-1	TRBJ2-3	TGCGCCAGCAGCACGGGAGTTCCGATCACAGATACGCAGTATTTT	CASSTGVPITDTQYF
NA	TRBD1	TRBV7-9	TRBJ1-1	TGTGCCAGCAGTCACTCGGGACAGGCGAACACTGAAGCTTTCTTT	CASSHSGQANTEAFF
NA	NA	TRBV5-6	TRBJ2-7	TGTGCCAGCAGCCGCGAGGCGTGGGGAGCCTACGAGCAGTACTTC	CASSREAWGAYEQYF
NA	NA	TRBV5-1	TRBJ1-2	TGCGCCAGCAGCTTGTCCCTGGGAGGGGGCTACACCTTC	CASSLSLGGGYTF
NA	NA	TRBV4-2	TRBJ2-7	TGTGCCAGCAGCCATACCACGGGGGAACCAAACATATTC	CASSHTTGEPNIF
NA	TRBD2	TRBV4-3	TRBJ2-3	TGCGCCAGCAGCCAAGTAGCGGGGGGGCTAGATACGCAGTATTTT	CASSQVAGGLDTQYF
NA	TRBD1	TRBV29-1	TRBJ2-2	TGCAGCGTTGTCCGTTGGGACAGGGTCCCTCAGGGCACCGGGGAGCTGTTTTTT	CSVVRWDRVPQGTGELFF
NA	NA	TRBV5-1	TRBJ2-3	TGCGCCAGCAGCTTGGCCTTCAAGAGCGCAGATACGCAGTATTTT	CASSLAFKSADTQYF
NA	TRBD1	TRBV29-1	TRBJ1-2	TGCAGCGTGAACCGGGACAGGGTGTACGGCTACACCTTC	CSVNRDRVYGYTF
NA	NA	TRBV5-1	TRBJ2-3	TGCGCCAGCAGCTTGGTTGAAGGGGATACGCAGTATTTT	CASSLVEGDTQYF
NA	NA	TRBV5-1	TRBJ2-1	TGCGCCAGCACCGGGATGGTAGGCAATGAGCAGTTCTTC	CASTGMVGNEQFF
NA	TRBD1	TRBV2	TRBJ2-7	TGTGCCAGCAGTGAGACAGGGAACTACGAGCAGTACTTC	CASSETGNYEQYF
NA	TRBD1	TRBV30	TRBJ2-6	TGTGCCTGTGGAGCCGCGTTGGGACAGAGACGCTCTGGGGCCAACGTCCTGACTTTC	CACGAALGQRRSGANVLTF
NA	NA	TRBV30	TRBJ1-5	TGTGCCTGGAGTGTACGTGGGGGTCAGCCCCAGCATTTT	CAWSVRGGQPQHF
NA	NA	TRBV29-1	TRBJ2-7	TGCAGCGTTGGGGGGATCGAGCAGTACTTC	CSVGGIEQYF
NA	TRBD1	TRBV30	TRBJ1-4	TGTGCCTGGAGTGTACAGGGGGCAACTAATGAAAAACTGTTTTTT	CAWSVQGATNEKLFF
few	NA	TRBV11-2	TRBJ1-1	TGTGCCAGCAGACTGACAGAGAACACTGAAGCTTTCTTT	CASRLTENTEAFF
NA	NA	TRBV29-1	TRBJ1-1	TGCAGCGTCTCCCGGCCGGAGGTGGCTTTCTTT	CSVSRPEVAFF
NA	NA	TRBV13	TRBJ1-1	TGTGCCAGCTACGGACTTGGGGGCACTGAAGCTTTCTTT	CASYGLGGTEAFF
NA	NA	TRBV29-1	TRBJ2-3	TGCAGCGTACGGGGAAGGAGCACAGATACGCAGTATTTT	CSVRGRSTDTQYF
NA	TRBD2	TRBV6-1	TRBJ2-7	TGTGCCAGCAGTGAAGCGCGGGGGGGGCGCCGCTACGAGCAGTACTTC	CASSEARGGRRYEQYF
NA	TRBD1	TRBV30	TRBJ1-2	TGTGCCTGGAGTCCACTCGGCGGGACAGTCTATGGCTACACCTTC	CAWSPLGGTVYGYTF
NA	NA	TRBV6-6	TRBJ1-1	TGTGCCAGCAGTTACGTGGCCAGAGAGAACACTGAAGCTTTCTTT	CASSYVARENTEAFF
NA	NA	TRBV29-1	TRBJ1-2	TGCAGCGTTGCCGTAGGGTTGGCCTATGGCTACACCTTC	CSVAVGLAYGYTF
NA	TRBD2	TRBV7-9	TRBJ2-7	TGTGCCAGCAGCTTAGCTAGCGGGGACGGGGAGCAGTACTTC	CASSLASGDGEQYF
NA	NA	TRBV6-5	TRBJ2-3	TGTGCCAGCAGTGAAGTCGACCGGGCTACGCAGTATTTT	CASSEVDRATQYF
NA	NA	TRBV7-2	TRBJ2-5	TGTGCCAGCAGCTTCGGTCAAGAGACCCAGTACTTC	CASSFGQETQYF
few	NA	TRBV14	TRBJ1-4	TGTGCCAGCAGCCGGCGGACAAATGAAAAACTGTTTTTT	CASSRRTNEKLFF